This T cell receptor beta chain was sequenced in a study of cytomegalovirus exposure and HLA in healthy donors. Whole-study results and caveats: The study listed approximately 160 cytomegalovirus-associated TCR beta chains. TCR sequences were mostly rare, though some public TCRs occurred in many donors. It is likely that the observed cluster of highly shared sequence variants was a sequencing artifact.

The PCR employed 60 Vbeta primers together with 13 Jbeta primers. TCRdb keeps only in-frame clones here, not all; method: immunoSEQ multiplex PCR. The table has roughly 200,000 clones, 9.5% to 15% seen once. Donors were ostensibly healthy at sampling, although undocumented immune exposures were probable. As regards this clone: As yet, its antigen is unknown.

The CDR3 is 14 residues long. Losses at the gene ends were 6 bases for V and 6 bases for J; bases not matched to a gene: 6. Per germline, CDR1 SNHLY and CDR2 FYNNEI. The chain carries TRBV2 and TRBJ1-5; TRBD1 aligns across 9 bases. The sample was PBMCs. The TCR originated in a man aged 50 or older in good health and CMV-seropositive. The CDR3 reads CASSQGQGSQPQHF. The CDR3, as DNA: TGTGCCAGCAGCCAGGGACAGGGAAGTCAGCCCCAGCATTTT.